The clone carrying this T cell receptor beta chain was observed once. What it recognizes is unknown. The sample originates from a study of monozygotic twins with cystic fibrosis. Findings and limits, study-wide: The repertoire was suggested to be naive-dominated, clonality median roughly 0.0093. Monozygotic CF twin pairs shared significantly more nucleotide-identical clonotypes than unrelated CF individuals did. J usage was most co-twin-similar in 8 of 16 pairs, V in 13.

This CDR3 contains 13 residues. With 0 bases removed from V and 1 base from J, the gap between germline ends came to 6 bases. Germline V CDR1 and CDR2: GTSNPN, SVGIG (reference sequence). Measured with immunoSEQ multiplex PCR; TCRdb has only the in-frame clones, and not every one. Among tens of thousands of clones listed, around 82% were seen once. The sequenced material came from blood. The receptor comes from a girl aged 2-10 years with cystic fibrosis. The V gene is TRBV30, the J gene TRBJ1-1; D unclear. The chain's CDR3 is CAWSVVQNTEAFF. CDR3 coding DNA: TGTGCCTGGAGTGTAGTCCAGAACACTGAAGCTTTCTTT.